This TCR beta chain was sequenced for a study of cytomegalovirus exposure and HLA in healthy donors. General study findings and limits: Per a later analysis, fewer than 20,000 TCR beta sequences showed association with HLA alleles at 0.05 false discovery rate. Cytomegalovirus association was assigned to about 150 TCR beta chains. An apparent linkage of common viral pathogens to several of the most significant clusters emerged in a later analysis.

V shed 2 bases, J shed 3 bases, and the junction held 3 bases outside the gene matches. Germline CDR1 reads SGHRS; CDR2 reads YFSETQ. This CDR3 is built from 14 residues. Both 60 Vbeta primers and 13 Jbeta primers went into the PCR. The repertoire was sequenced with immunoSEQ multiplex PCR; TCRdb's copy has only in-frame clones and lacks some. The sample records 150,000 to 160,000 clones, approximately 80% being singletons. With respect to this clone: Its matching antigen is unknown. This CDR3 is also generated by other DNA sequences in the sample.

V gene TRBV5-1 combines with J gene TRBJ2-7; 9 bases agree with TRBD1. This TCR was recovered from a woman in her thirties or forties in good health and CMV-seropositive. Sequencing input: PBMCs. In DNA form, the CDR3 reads TGCGCCAGCAGCTTACCGGGACAGGGCTACGAGCAGTACTTC. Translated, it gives CASSLPGQGYEQYF.